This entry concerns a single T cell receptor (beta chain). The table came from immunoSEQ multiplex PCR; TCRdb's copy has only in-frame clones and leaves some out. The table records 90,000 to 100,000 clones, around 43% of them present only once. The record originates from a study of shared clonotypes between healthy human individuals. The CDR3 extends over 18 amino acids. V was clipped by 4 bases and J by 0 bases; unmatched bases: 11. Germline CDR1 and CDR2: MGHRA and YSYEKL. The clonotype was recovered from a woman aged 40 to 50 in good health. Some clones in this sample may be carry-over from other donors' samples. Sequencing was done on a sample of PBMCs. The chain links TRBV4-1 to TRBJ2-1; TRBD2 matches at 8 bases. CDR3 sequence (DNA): TGCGCCAGCAGCCGGCTTGGGACTAGGGGAAACTCCTACAATGAGCAGTTCTTC. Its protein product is CASSRLGTRGNSYNEQFF.